The next 16 T cell receptor beta chains were all read from a single sample in a study of shared clonotypes between healthy human individuals. TCRdb's table, derived via immunoSEQ multiplex PCR, lists solely in-frame clones and lacks some. The table has 600,000 to 750,000 clones, approximately 77% seen once. The specimen sequenced was memory CD4+ T cells sorted from blood. Indicated subset: CD45RA-negative fraction. These TCRs come from a woman aged 25 to 39 in good health.

The chain couples TRBV6-1 to TRBJ2-3, with D perhaps being TRBD1 or TRBD2 (5 bases each). This CDR3 has 14 residues. Trimming pared 7 bases from V and 5 bases from J, leaving 16 bases between. Germline V gene sequence: CDR1 MNHNS, CDR2 SASEGT. For the CDR3, the DNA is TGTGCCAGCACTCGAAGGGACGGTGAAGATACGCAGTATTTT. Its protein is CASTRRDGEDTQYF.

V usage is TRBV2 and J usage is TRBJ2-7; TRBD2 aligns across 12 bases. Germline CDR1 SNHLY, CDR2 FYNNEI. The ends lost 7 bases at V and 12 bases at J; junction bases unmatched: 10. This CDR3 has 13 amino acids. The CDR3, as DNA: TGTGCCAGCACGGCTAGCGGGAGGGCTGAGTGGTACTTC. Translating it yields CASTASGRAEWYF.

V usage is TRBV5-1 and J usage is TRBJ2-1; D is perhaps TRBD1 (6 bases). V lost 2 bases, J lost 5 bases, and 11 bases lay in between. Germline V lookup: CDR1 SGHRS, CDR2 YFSETQ. CDR3 length: 14 residues. Here the CDR3 reads CASSFPDRHNEQFF. DNA for the CDR3: TGCGCCAGCAGCTTTCCTGACAGGCACAATGAGCAGTTCTTC.

The chain combines TRBV29-1 with TRBJ2-3; tentatively, D is TRBD1 or TRBD2 (5 bases each). Trimming left V 2 bases short and J 5 bases short, with 20 bases between. The length of the CDR3 is 16 residues. Germline assignment: CDR1 SQVTM and CDR2 ANQGSEA. Here the CDR3 DNA reads TGCAGCGTTGAAATACTTAGTCAAGGGACGGGAGATACGCAGTATTTT. Protein sequence: CSVEILSQGTGDTQYF.

The rearrangement links TRBV29-1 to TRBJ1-1; 7 bases align to TRBD1. CDR3 size: 14 residues. CDR1 SQVTM and CDR2 ANQGSEA come from the germline V gene. Unmatched junction bases numbered 14, after V lost 8 bases and J lost 5 bases. The CDR3 DNA follows: TGCAGCACCTATTCCCGGGCAGGGGGGACTGAAGCTTTCTTT. Encoded protein: CSTYSRAGGTEAFF.

This chain uses TRBV11-2 with TRBJ2-2, with D tentatively TRBD2 (6 bases). Trimming took 7 bases from V and 6 from J, leaving 18 bases between them. CDR3 length: 15 residues. The germline gives CDR1 SGHAT, CDR2 FQNNGV. Written as DNA, the CDR3 is TGTGCCAGCATCCTAATGGGGGGAATGGCCGGGGAGCTGTTTTTT. Amino acids: CASILMGGMAGELFF. Drawing the rest from reference TRBV11-2 and TRBJ2-2, the complete variable domain is EAGVAQSPRYKIIEKRQSVAFWCNPISGHATLYWYQQILGQGPKLLIQFQNNGVVDDSQLPKDRFSAERLKGVDSTLKIQPAKLEDSAVYLCASILMGGMAGELFFGEGSRLTVL.

The chain is built from TRBV6-6 and TRBJ1-2; D not resolved. Germline assignment: CDR1 MNHNY and CDR2 SVGAGI (reference sequence). The CDR3 runs to 12 residues. Trimming cost V 4 bases and J 5 bases, with 8 bases left between them. The CDR3 region has the DNA TGTGCCAGCAGTTCAGATCTATATGGCTACACCTTC. It encodes CASSSDLYGYTF.

The rearrangement uses TRBV4-1 and TRBJ2-1; D gene uncertain. This CDR3 has 17 amino acids. Per the germline V gene, CDR1 is MGHRA and CDR2 is YSYEKL. Between the trimmed V and J ends, which lost 2 bases and 1 base, there was a span of 15 bases. The CDR3 nucleotides read TGCGCCAGCAGCCAATACCGAATCACCCGGTCCTACAATGAGCAGTTCTTC. Residues: CASSQYRITRSYNEQFF.

The rearrangement uses TRBV5-1 and TRBJ2-7; D assignment may be TRBD1 or TRBD2 (5 bases each). The CDR3 has 13 residues. Trimming pared 4 bases from V and 3 bases from J, leaving 11 bases between. The germline CDR1 and CDR2 sequences are SGHRS and YFSETQ. Here the CDR3 DNA reads TGCGCCAGCAGCCCCCTGGGGGACTACGAGCAGTACTTC. Protein: CASSPLGDYEQYF.

In this sample, this clone turned up many times. V is TRBV29-1 and J is TRBJ1-2; TRBD1 agrees at 9 bases. This CDR3 is 13 amino acids long. CDR1 is SQVTM and CDR2 is ANQGSEA in the germline V gene. The V gene end was trimmed by 7 bases and the J gene end by 2 bases; junction bases not matched to a gene: 5. The CDR3 DNA reads as TGCAGCGCATACAGGGGGCAAAACTATGGCTACACCTTC. Its protein product is CSAYRGQNYGYTF.

The J gene is TRBJ2-3, the V gene TRBV4-1; 9 bases are a match to TRBD1. The CDR3 spans 15 residues. J lost 4 bases, V lost 4 bases, and 6 bases had no gene match. In germline, CDR1 is MGHRA, CDR2 YSYEKL. The CDR3 DNA reads TGCGCCAGCAGCCGCCCGGGACAGGGCGCAGATACGCAGTATTTT. Protein sequence: CASSRPGQGADTQYF.

The chain recombines TRBV19 with TRBJ2-1, with 7 bases matching TRBD1. The CDR3 extends over 14 amino acids. Unmatched junction bases numbered 12, after V lost 6 bases and J lost 10 bases. Germline values: CDR1 LNHDA, CDR2 SQIVND (reference sequence). The CDR3 coding sequence is TGTGCCAGTAGCCCCTCCTACGACAGGGCGGAGCAGTTCTTC. The encoded protein is CASSPSYDRAEQFF.

This clone was seen more than once but under ten times. The chain employs TRBV25-1 and TRBJ2-7; no definite D call. CDR1 MGHDK and CDR2 SYGVNS come from the germline V gene. There are 11 residues in the CDR3. V shed 5 bases and J shed 3 bases, with 5 bases lying between them. The CDR3: CASSSYYEQYF. The CDR3 nucleotides read TGTGCCAGCAGTTCCTACTACGAGCAGTACTTC.

CDR3 sequence: CASREGWATNEKLFF. The CDR3, as DNA: TGTGCCAGCAGAGAAGGGTGGGCAACTAATGAAAAACTGTTTTTT. The V and J genes are TRBV11-2 and TRBJ1-4; D unclear. V was shortened by 6 bases and J by 0 bases, with 11 bases between the two germline ends. This CDR3 spans 15 amino acids. In germline, CDR1 is SGHAT, CDR2 FQNNGV.

V usage is TRBV5-1 and J usage is TRBJ2-1; 12 bases are shared with TRBD1. CDR1 and CDR2 from the germline V gene are SGHRS and YFSETQ. This CDR3 region has 16 residues. With 4 bases clipped from V and 9 bases from J, the junction kept 11 bases outside the gene matches. Here the CDR3 reads CASSKGQGAGWGEQFF. CDR3 DNA: TGCGCCAGCAGCAAGGGACAGGGGGCAGGATGGGGTGAGCAGTTCTTC.

The chain carries TRBV18 and TRBJ2-2; no definite D call. Germline CDR1 KGHSH, CDR2 LQKENI. The CDR3 runs 13 residues. V was cut by 5 bases and J by 2 bases, with 6 bases left in between. CDR3 amino acids: CASSSDNTGELFF. In DNA form, the CDR3 reads TGTGCCAGCTCATCCGACAACACCGGGGAGCTGTTTTTT. Drawing the rest from reference TRBV18 and TRBJ2-2, the complete variable domain is NAGVMQNPRHLVRRRGQEARLRCSPMKGHSHVYWYRQLPEEGLKFMVYLQKENIIDESGMPKERFSAEFPKEGPSILRIQQVVRGDSAAYFCASSSDNTGELFFGEGSRLTVL.